This T cell receptor (beta chain) was sequenced during a study of T cell repertoires in cytomegalovirus infection. Background on the study: Peptides in the study included HLA-C-restricted and HLA-B-restricted CMV epitopes. Study outcomes and limitations: The study identified carriers of CMV plus the relevant HLA from cumulative public TCR beta family frequency. What dominated the ex vivo response were HLA-C-restricted CMV-specific TCR beta clonotypes.

On this clonotype: Its antigen is currently unknown.

TCRdb called the reads again in MiXCR, with one record for every CDR3 protein. This table holds 370,000 or so distinct CDR3 sequences, roughly 36% found once. Trimming pared 3 bases from V and 11 bases from J, leaving 13 bases between. From germline, CDR1 is ENHRY and CDR2 SYGVKD. The CDR3 has 12 residues. This material consisted of cultured PBMCs, taken from culture after CMV antigen stimulation. This chain joins TRBV10-3 and TRBJ1-1; D unresolved. The source of this sequence is a human donor in good health (CMV status not recorded). Some clones in this sample may be carry-over from other donors' samples. The chain's CDR3 is CAISDVRNKAFF. DNA for the CDR3: TGTGCCATCAGTGACGTGAGGAATAAGGCTTTCTTT.